A single TCR beta chain is shown here with its context. Its antigen remains unknown. Other nucleotide sequences in the sample specify the same CDR3. The sample originates from a study of shared clonotypes between healthy human individuals. Study-wide results and caveats: The researchers took only blood, and tissue repertoires probably look different.

This CDR3 is built from 11 residues. The V gene's germline CDR1 is MNHEY and CDR2 SVGAGI. The V end was cut by 6 bases, the J end by 7 bases, with 6 bases between. TCRdb's table, derived via immunoSEQ multiplex PCR, lists solely in-frame clones and lacks some. The sample includes 550,000 to 800,000 clones, around 74% of them seen just once. This clonotype was sampled from a woman aged 30 to 39 in good health. V gene TRBV6-5 combines with J gene TRBJ2-2; weak D call: TRBD1 (5 bases). Sequencing was carried out using memory CD4+ T cells sorted from blood. Subset indicated: CD45RA-negative fraction. The CDR3 sequence is CASRRGGELFF. The CDR3 DNA is TGTGCCAGCAGAAGGGGCGGGGAGCTGTTTTTT.